What follows are 29 T cell receptor beta chains derived from one specimen sequenced in a study of cytomegalovirus exposure and HLA in healthy donors. Both 60 Vbeta primers and 13 Jbeta primers went into the PCR. TCRdb's copy holds only in-frame clones and misses some; the assay was immunoSEQ multiplex PCR. The table includes some 100,000 clones, about three quarters detected once. The sample consisted of PBMCs. These receptors all come from a male donor in good health and CMV-seropositive.

The V gene is TRBV11-3, the J gene TRBJ2-5; 9 bases match TRBD1. V gave up 6 bases and J gave up 3 bases; unmatched junction bases: 8. Germline V gene lookup returns CDR1 SGHNT and CDR2 YENEEA. The CDR3 totals 15 residues. The CDR3 DNA reads TGTGCCAGCAGACCAAGGACAGGGGTGGAAGAGACCCAGTACTTC. The encoded protein is CASRPRTGVEETQYF.

The chain uses TRBV15 and TRBJ2-3, with 8 bases identical to TRBD1. The trim removed 6 bases at V and 5 bases at J, leaving 13 bases unmatched. The CDR3 is 16 amino acids. In germline, CDR1 is LNHNV, CDR2 YYDKDF (reference sequence). CDR3: CATRTDRGGVRDTQYF. CDR3 nucleotides: TGTGCCACCAGAACCGACAGGGGTGGGGTGAGAGATACGCAGTATTTT.

The chain joins TRBV13 to TRBJ2-5; weak D call: TRBD1 (7 bases). Germline lookup yields CDR1 PRHDT and CDR2 FYEKMQ (reference sequence). The CDR3 extends over 14 amino acids. V was clipped by 5 bases and J by 5 bases, with 15 bases between them. The CDR3 region has the DNA TGTGCCAGCAGCCCCACCAGGGGGAGGGAGACCCAGTACTTC. Residues: CASSPTRGRETQYF.

V usage is TRBV9 and J usage is TRBJ2-1; the match to TRBD2 covers 8 bases. CDR1 is SGDLS, CDR2 YYNGEE, per germline. This CDR3 has 15 residues. The trim removed 4 bases at V and 7 bases at J, leaving 10 bases unmatched. The CDR3 DNA is TGTGCCAGCAGCCCCCTCGGGGGGGGCGGGAATGAGCAGTTCTTC. Translating gives CASSPLGGGGNEQFF.

The chain employs TRBV18 and TRBJ2-6, with 7 bases that match TRBD1. CDR3 length: 17 amino acids. CDR1 is KGHSH, CDR2 LQKENI, per germline. J gave up 1 base and V 3 bases, and 6 bases lay outside the gene matches. The CDR3 DNA reads as TGTGCCAGCTCACCGGGACAGCAACGGTCTGGGGCCAACGTCCTGACTTTC. This encodes CASSPGQQRSGANVLTF.

The J gene is TRBJ2-7, the V gene TRBV9; no clear D. Germline CDR1 is SGDLS and CDR2 is YYNGEE. Trimming cost V 3 bases and J 6 bases, with 16 bases left between them. This CDR3 is 14 amino acids long. This CDR3 is CASSAGSIEVEQYF. CDR3 DNA sequence: TGTGCCAGCAGCGCTGGGTCGATTGAGGTCGAGCAGTACTTC.

The chain uses TRBV27 and TRBJ2-7; 9 bases match TRBD1. This CDR3 contains 15 residues. The J segment lost 1 base and the V segment lost 6 bases, leaving 7 bases of the junction unmatched. The germline CDR1 and CDR2 sequences are MNHEY and SMNVEV (reference sequence). The chain's CDR3 is CASSPWDRVSYEQYF. The CDR3 region has the DNA TGTGCCAGCAGCCCCTGGGACAGGGTTTCCTACGAGCAGTACTTC.

The chain joins TRBV6-1 to TRBJ2-3; 12 bases align to TRBD2. The CDR3 totals 14 residues. Germline assignment: CDR1 MNHNS and CDR2 SASEGT. Germline trimming cut 9 bases from V and 1 base from J; bases unmatched to any gene: 2. In nucleotides, the CDR3 is TGTGCCAGTCGACTAGCGGGGGGCACAGATACGCAGTATTTT. This gives the protein CASRLAGGTDTQYF.

The chain combines TRBV7-2 with TRBJ1-1; no reliable D call. Germline assignment: CDR1 SGHTA and CDR2 FQGNSA. This CDR3 is 13 amino acids long. Trimming took off 5 bases at V and 0 bases at J, with 7 bases between the two ends. CDR3: CASSPAMNTEAFF. The CDR3 region has the DNA TGTGCCAGCAGCCCCGCGATGAACACTGAAGCTTTCTTT. Looking up the rest from reference TRBV7-2 and TRBJ1-1 gives the full variable domain: GAGVSQSPSNKVTEKGKDVELRCDPISGHTALYWYRQSLGQGLEFLIYFQGNSAPDKSGLPSDRFSAERTGGSVSTLTIQRTQQEDSAVYLCASSPAMNTEAFFGQGTRLTVV.

The chain recombines TRBV9 with TRBJ2-2, with D possibly being TRBD2 (6 bases). The CDR3 length is 17 residues. The V gene lost 0 bases and the J gene lost 2 bases, with 14 bases spanning the gap. Looked up from germline, CDR1 is SGDLS and CDR2 is YYNGEE. CDR3 in amino acids: CASSVERRAANTGELFF. For the CDR3, the DNA is TGTGCCAGCAGCGTAGAACGGAGGGCAGCCAACACCGGGGAGCTGTTTTTT.

The chain employs TRBV5-6 and TRBJ2-7, with D possibly TRBD1 on 6 matching bases. CDR3 size: 14 residues. CDR1 and CDR2 (germline): SGHDT, YYEEEE. The V and J ends lost 0 bases and 2 bases respectively, with 9 bases between them. CDR3 region: CASSLAGATYEQYF. CDR3 in DNA: TGTGCCAGCAGCTTGGCAGGGGCGACCTACGAGCAGTACTTC.

V and J are TRBV5-1 and TRBJ2-1; 7 bases fit TRBD2. V lost 3 bases and J lost 4; bases outside the gene matches: 10. In germline, CDR1 is SGHRS, CDR2 YFSETQ. The CDR3 consists of 16 residues. The CDR3 DNA follows: TGCGCCAGCAGCTCTGGGGGGGACTTTTCATACAATGAGCAGTTCTTC. It specifies CASSSGGDFSYNEQFF.

The chain employs TRBV7-6 and TRBJ2-7; 9 positions agree with TRBD1. There are 12 residues in the CDR3. The ends lost 5 bases at V and 4 bases at J; junction bases unmatched: 0. In germline, CDR1 is SGHVS, CDR2 FNYEAQ. The CDR3 DNA reads as TGTGCCAGCAGCGGGACAGGGTACGAGCAGTACTTC. Protein: CASSGTGYEQYF.

The chain is built from TRBV4-2 and TRBJ2-7; 10 nucleotides align to TRBD1. The CDR3 runs 15 residues. With 5 bases clipped from V and 5 bases from J, the junction kept 9 bases outside the gene matches. Germline loops: CDR1 LGHNA, CDR2 YNFKEQ. The CDR3 DNA sequence: TGTGCCAGCAGCTCTCGGACAGGGGGAACCCACGAGCAGTACTTC. It yields the protein CASSSRTGGTHEQYF.

This chain links TRBV5-4 with TRBJ2-3; TRBD1 is a possible D gene (6 bases). The CDR3 contains 16 residues. V shed 4 bases and J shed 0 bases, with 15 bases lying between them. Germline CDR1 and CDR2: SGHNT and YYREEE (reference sequence). CDR3 nucleotide sequence: TGTGCCAGCAGCCCCGGACAGATCCGTAGCACAGATACGCAGTATTTT. This codes for CASSPGQIRSTDTQYF. Supplemented by reference TRBV5-4 and TRBJ2-3, the full variable domain reads ETGVTQSPTHLIKTRGQQVTLRCSSQSGHNTVSWYQQALGQGPQFIFQYYREEENGRGNFPPRFSGLQFPNYSSELNVNALELDDSALYLCASSPGQIRSTDTQYFGPGTRLTVL.

The V and J genes are TRBV4-3 and TRBJ2-5, with 8 bases aligning to TRBD1. Looked up from germline, CDR1 is LGHNA and CDR2 is YSLEER. V trimming: 4 bases; J trimming: 3 bases; junction bases outside the gene matches: 7. The CDR3 covers 15 residues. The CDR3 DNA sequence: TGCGCCAGCAGCCCCTACGGGACAGGAGAAGAGACCCAGTACTTC. It encodes CASSPYGTGEETQYF.

This rearrangement joins TRBV25-1 to TRBJ1-3; tentatively, D is TRBD1 (5 bases). This CDR3 has 13 amino acids. CDR1 and CDR2 (germline): MGHDK, SYGVNS. The V end was cut by 5 bases, the J end by 8 bases, with 13 bases between. The CDR3 protein is CASSPQWGDTIYF. The CDR3, as DNA: TGTGCCAGCAGTCCTCAGTGGGGGGACACCATATATTTT.

V and J are TRBV27 and TRBJ2-5, with unresolved D. The V end lost 0 bases, the J end lost 4 bases, and 3 bases lay between the germline ends. This CDR3 has 12 amino acids. Germline lookup yields CDR1 MNHEY and CDR2 SMNVEV (reference sequence). The CDR3 nucleotides are TGTGCCAGCAGTTTATCCCTAGAGACCCAGTACTTC. Translating gives CASSLSLETQYF.

This clone was recorded a few times. The chain links TRBV28 to TRBJ1-1, with TRBD1 identical over 8 bases. Trimming at V came to 5 bases and at J to 1 base, leaving 6 bases not matched to a gene. The CDR3 has 15 amino acids. Germline V CDR1 and CDR2: MDHEN, SYDVKM. The CDR3: CASSTGGTGNTEAFF. The CDR3 DNA reads TGTGCCAGCAGTACCGGAGGGACAGGGAACACTGAAGCTTTCTTT.

The CDR3 DNA sequence: TGCAGCGTTGAAGTTAGGGGCGTGGATACGCAGTATTTT. This codes for CSVEVRGVDTQYF. The chain has TRBV29-1 and TRBJ2-3; D might be TRBD1 (5 bases). Germline values: CDR1 SQVTM, CDR2 ANQGSEA. V lost 1 base and J lost 6, with 11 bases in between. The CDR3 has 13 residues.

Turning to this clone: This CDR3 is also generated by other DNA sequences in the sample. V is TRBV9 and J is TRBJ1-5; D gene uncertain. V lost 4 bases, J lost 0 bases, and 11 bases lay in between. The CDR3 length is 15 residues. Germline values: CDR1 SGDLS, CDR2 YYNGEE. In nucleotides, the CDR3 is TGTGCCAGCAGCCCCCGAGGCGTTAGCAATCAGCCCCAGCATTTT. Translating gives CASSPRGVSNQPQHF.

The chain couples TRBV6-1 to TRBJ1-1; tentatively, D is TRBD1 (5 bases). Germline V CDR1 and CDR2: MNHNS, SASEGT. The CDR3 contains 14 residues. V was clipped by 4 bases and J by 2 bases, with 11 bases between them. The CDR3 DNA sequence: TGTGCCAGCAGTGTCTTAGGGGTCAACACTGAAGCTTTCTTT. Translating it yields CASSVLGVNTEAFF.

The CDR3 sequence is CASGRLARTNNEQFF. Here the CDR3 DNA reads TGTGCCAGCGGGAGACTAGCGCGAACCAACAATGAGCAGTTCTTC. This chain connects TRBV6-5 to TRBJ2-1; TRBD2 matches 8 bases. The CDR3 runs 15 residues. Looked up from germline, CDR1 is MNHEY and CDR2 is SVGAGI. The trim removed 8 bases at V and 5 bases at J, leaving 11 bases unmatched.

The chain joins TRBV29-1 to TRBJ1-1; TRBD1 aligns across 11 bases. From germline, CDR1 is SQVTM and CDR2 ANQGSEA. Losses at the gene ends were 6 bases for V and 1 base for J; bases not matched to a gene: 4. CDR3 length: 14 residues. As DNA, the CDR3 is TGCAGCGTATTTGGACAGGGGGCGAACACTGAAGCTTTCTTT. Amino acid sequence: CSVFGQGANTEAFF.

This sequence joins TRBV10-1 and TRBJ2-1; 7 nucleotides match TRBD1. V lost 5 bases, J lost 5 bases, and 9 bases stayed unmatched. The CDR3 has 15 residues. Germline V gives CDR1 WNHNN, CDR2 SYGVQD (reference sequence). The CDR3 protein is CASSLMSGQDNEQFF. CDR3 DNA: TGCGCCAGCAGTTTGATGTCCGGACAGGACAATGAGCAGTTCTTC.

This rearrangement joins TRBV4-3 to TRBJ2-1; tentatively, D is TRBD1 (6 bases). This CDR3 spans 18 amino acids. Germline V CDR1 and CDR2: LGHNA, YSLEER. The germline V and J ends were trimmed by 2 bases and 6 bases, with 23 bases remaining between them. CDR3 bases: TGCGCCAGCAGCCAAACAGGCGTGGGAAACAGGGCCCTCAATGAGCAGTTCTTC. Translated, it gives CASSQTGVGNRALNEQFF.

V and J are TRBV19 and TRBJ1-6; D is unresolved. CDR1 is LNHDA, CDR2 SQIVND, per germline (reference sequence). The ends were cut back, 0 bases at V and 2 bases at J, with 11 bases in the middle. The CDR3 consists of 17 residues. CDR3 sequence reads: CASSIDRDGAYNSPLHF. Here the CDR3 DNA reads TGTGCCAGTAGTATAGATCGGGATGGAGCCTATAATTCACCCCTCCACTTT.

This chain joins TRBV2 and TRBJ1-1, with 10 bases matching TRBD1. The CDR3 is 15 residues long. Germline trimming cut 4 bases from V and 5 bases from J; bases unmatched to any gene: 7. The germline CDR1 and CDR2 sequences are SNHLY and FYNNEI. CDR3 bases: TGTGCCAGCAGTGCCCGACAGGGGGCGCGAACTGAAGCTTTCTTT. Translating it yields CASSARQGARTEAFF. The full variable domain, rest sourced from reference TRBV2 and TRBJ1-1, is EPEVTQTPSHQVTQMGQEVILRCVPISNHLYFYWYRQILGQKVEFLVSFYNNEISEKSEIFDDQFSVERPDGSNFTLKIRSTKLEDSAMYFCASSARQGARTEAFFGQGTRLTVV.

This clone was counted a few times. V usage is TRBV2 and J usage is TRBJ2-1; possibly TRBD2 for D (6 bases). Germline V lookup: CDR1 SNHLY, CDR2 FYNNEI. This CDR3 has 17 residues. Trimming removed 4 bases at V and 8 bases at J, with 24 bases between. This chain's CDR3 is CASSGLAHKLYMDEQFF. The CDR3 nucleotides read TGTGCCAGCAGTGGGCTAGCGCACAAGCTCTACATGGATGAGCAGTTCTTC.